Each of the 19 T cell receptor beta chains below was sequenced from the same sample in a study of long-term antiretroviral therapy in people with HIV. An immunoSEQ assay, version v3.0, was performed at survey level. Measured with immunoSEQ multiplex PCR; TCRdb has only the in-frame clones, and not every one. The sample has around 35,000 clones, about 96% seen once. Sample: unsorted PBMCs, taken 6.9 years after starting antiretroviral therapy. These receptors originate from a man aged 30 to 39 with HIV.

The V call is TRBV27, the J call TRBJ2-1; D unresolved. V was pared by 2 bases and J by 0 bases, with 29 bases between. Germline V gene sequence: CDR1 MNHEY, CDR2 SMNVEV (reference sequence). The CDR3 contains 22 residues. The CDR3 region is CASSLVYPGIPGSQSSYNEQFF. CDR3 coding DNA: TGTGCCAGCAGTTTAGTTTACCCGGGCATCCCCGGTTCCCAAAGCTCCTACAATGAGCAGTTCTTC.

The CDR3 sequence: CATSRGVGENTIYF. The CDR3 DNA reads TGTGCCACCTCTCGGGGGGTCGGCGAGAACACCATATATTTT. V gene TRBV6-5 combines with J gene TRBJ1-3; D perhaps matches TRBD1 (5 bases). The CDR3 has 14 amino acids. Germline CDR1 MNHEY, CDR2 SVGAGI. V gave up 10 bases and J gave up 7 bases, with 20 bases separating them.

V is TRBV4-2 and J is TRBJ2-1; D is unresolved. The V end lost 4 bases, the J end lost 6 bases, and 4 bases lay between the germline ends. This CDR3 is 11 amino acids long. CDR1 LGHNA and CDR2 YNFKEQ come from the germline V gene. CDR3 sequence: CASSLSNEQFF. In DNA form, the CDR3 reads TGTGCCAGCAGCCTTAGCAATGAGCAGTTCTTC.

The chain has TRBV6-5 and TRBJ2-3; 8 bases align to TRBD2. The CDR3 is made up of 13 amino acids. Germline V lookup: CDR1 MNHEY, CDR2 SVGAGI. V lost 11 bases to trimming and J lost 2 bases; unmatched junction nucleotides: 6. The DNA of the CDR3 is TGTGCCGCACGGGGGGGGCTCACAGATACGCAGTATTTT. Its protein product is CAARGGLTDTQYF.

CDR3 residues: CASSPGQGDTEAFF. The CDR3 DNA follows: TGTGCCAGCAGTCCTGGACAGGGGGACACTGAAGCTTTCTTT. J is TRBJ1-1 and V is TRBV6-7; TRBD1 matches at 10 bases. TRBV6-7 is filed as an ORF, its function uncertain. The CDR3 loop spans 14 amino acids. With V trimmed by 5 bases and J by 3 bases, 3 bases remained unmatched.

CDR3 sequence (DNA): TGTGCCATCAGTGTGGCCAGGACCTACGAGCAGTACTTC. It translates to CAISVARTYEQYF. The chain has TRBV10-3 and TRBJ2-7; D gene uncertain. Germline V CDR1 and CDR2: ENHRY, SYGVKD. Trimming took off 4 bases at V and 2 bases at J, with 9 bases between the two ends. This CDR3 spans 13 amino acids.

The chain is built from TRBV19 and TRBJ1-1; maybe TRBD1 (6 bases). V was clipped by 8 bases and J by 0 bases, with 10 bases between them. Germline V CDR1 and CDR2: LNHDA, SQIVND (reference sequence). This CDR3 is built from 13 residues. The CDR3 is CASRGDMNTEAFF. The CDR3 DNA sequence: TGTGCCAGTCGAGGGGACATGAACACTGAAGCTTTCTTT. The complete variable domain, with remaining parts taken from reference TRBV19 and TRBJ1-1, reads DGGITQSPKYLFRKEGQNVTLSCEQNLNHDAMYWYRQDPGQGLRLIYYSQIVNDFQKGDIAEGYSVSREKKESFPLTVTSAQKNPTAFYLCASRGDMNTEAFFGQGTRLTVV.

In its sample, this clone was seen once. CDR3: CASSPNLYEQYF. The CDR3 DNA is TGTGCCAGCTCACCGAACCTCTACGAGCAGTACTTC. J is TRBJ2-7 and V is TRBV18; D remains unclear. The germline gives CDR1 KGHSH, CDR2 LQKENI. This CDR3 comprises 12 residues. With 3 bases removed from V and 3 bases from J, the gap between germline ends came to 6 bases.

The CDR3 protein is CASSQDPGGRNTEAFF. The CDR3, as DNA: TGCGCCAGCAGCCAAGACCCAGGGGGACGGAACACTGAAGCTTTCTTT. This rearrangement joins TRBV4-1 to TRBJ1-1; 7 nucleotides align to TRBD1. This CDR3 contains 16 residues. The germline V gene has CDR1 MGHRA and CDR2 YSYEKL. J was trimmed by 1 base and V by 0 bases; bases with no gene match: 5.

J is TRBJ2-7 and V is TRBV6-5; the match to TRBD1 covers 9 bases. CDR3 length: 13 amino acids. The germline V gene has CDR1 MNHEY and CDR2 SVGAGI. Trimming removed 6 bases from V and 3 bases from J; junction bases left unmatched: 3. Here the CDR3 DNA reads TGTGCCAGCAGCATGGGACAGGGCTACGAGCAGTACTTC. This translates into CASSMGQGYEQYF.

The chain employs TRBV5-4 and TRBJ2-2; D is ambiguous. With 0 bases removed from V and 5 bases from J, the gap between germline ends came to 11 bases. From germline, CDR1 is SGHNT and CDR2 YYREEE (reference sequence). The CDR3 has 15 amino acids. The CDR3 here is CASSLDPGVTGELFF. CDR3 DNA sequence: TGTGCCAGCAGCTTGGATCCTGGTGTGACCGGGGAGCTGTTTTTT.

V and J are TRBV13 and TRBJ2-3; D is uncertain. Per the germline V gene, CDR1 is PRHDT and CDR2 is FYEKMQ (reference sequence). The CDR3 totals 13 residues. V was pared by 0 bases and J by 6 bases, with 7 bases between. CDR3 nucleotides: TGTGCCAGCAGCTTAGGCGATACGGATACGCAGTATTTT. Its protein product is CASSLGDTDTQYF. Drawing the rest from reference TRBV13 and TRBJ2-3, the complete variable domain is AAGVIQSPRHLIKEKRETATLKCYPIPRHDTVYWYQQGPGQDPQFLISFYEKMQSDKGSIPDRFSAQQFSDYHSELNMSSLELGDSALYFCASSLGDTDTQYFGPGTRLTVL.

V gene TRBV7-9 combines with J gene TRBJ2-7, with D hard to call. This CDR3 region has 13 residues. Germline CDR1 reads SEHNR; CDR2 reads FQNEAQ (reference sequence). Trimming cost V 4 bases and J 2 bases, with 9 bases left between them. CDR3: CASSSDAPYEQYF. The CDR3 DNA sequence: TGTGCCAGCAGCTCGGACGCCCCCTACGAGCAGTACTTC.

The CDR3 nucleotides are TGTGCCAGCACCCTGCGCGGGAGTTCCTACAATGAGCAGTTCTTC. It translates to CASTLRGSSYNEQFF. V is TRBV11-2 and J is TRBJ2-1; 7 bases agree with TRBD2. The CDR3 has 15 residues. Trimming cost V 7 bases and J 1 base; bases outside gene matches: 7. Germline-derived CDR1 and CDR2 are SGHAT and FQNNGV.

The chain uses TRBV11-3 and TRBJ2-7, with D unclear. The germline gives CDR1 SGHNT, CDR2 YENEEA. V was shortened by 8 bases and J by 3 bases, with 14 bases between the two germline ends. There are 13 residues in the CDR3. The CDR3 is CASSSSKGYEQYF. The CDR3 nucleotides read TGTGCCAGCTCCAGTTCCAAGGGCTACGAGCAGTACTTC.

This clone was observed a single time. This rearrangement joins TRBV25-1 to TRBJ1-2; D call uncertain. CDR1 and CDR2 from the germline V gene are MGHDK and SYGVNS. Trimming took off 1 base at V and 7 bases at J, with 10 bases between the two ends. The CDR3 loop spans 13 amino acids. CDR3 nucleotides: TGTGCCAGCAGTGAATCCCCCCGTGGTGGCTACACCTTC. This gives the protein CASSESPRGGYTF.

V gene TRBV2 combines with J gene TRBJ1-1; D is perhaps TRBD1 (5 bases). Germline CDR1 and CDR2: SNHLY and FYNNEI. Trimming took 6 bases from V and 2 from J, leaving 10 bases between them. The CDR3 spans 13 residues. This chain's CDR3 is CASRAQVNTEAFF. The CDR3 coding sequence is TGTGCCAGCAGAGCACAGGTCAACACTGAAGCTTTCTTT.

The chain couples TRBV13 to TRBJ1-1; 10 bases are shared with TRBD1. This CDR3 is built from 16 residues. Germline CDR1 and CDR2: PRHDT and FYEKMQ (reference sequence). Losses at the gene ends were 5 bases for V and 3 bases for J; bases not matched to a gene: 9. The DNA for the CDR3 is TGTGCCAGCAGCCCCGGACAGGGGGTCTCTTACACTGAAGCTTTCTTT. Translation: CASSPGQGVSYTEAFF.

The rearrangement links TRBV19 to TRBJ2-1, with TRBD2 matching over 8 bases. The ends lost 6 bases at V and 0 bases at J; junction bases unmatched: 13. The CDR3 is 18 amino acids. CDR1 is LNHDA and CDR2 is SQIVND in the germline V gene (reference sequence). CDR3 in DNA: TGTGCCAGTAGAGAGACGACCAGACTAGCGAGCTCCTACAATGAGCAGTTCTTC. This gives the protein CASRETTRLASSYNEQFF.